This T cell receptor beta chain derives from a study of shared T cell receptors in the human thymus. This clone was counted only a few times. Here immunoSEQ multiplex PCR was the method, and the copy in TCRdb shows in-frame clones only, minus some. The sample includes hundreds of thousands of clones, 70% to 90% of them seen just once. This CDR3 has 11 residues. V lost 8 bases and J lost 5, with 9 bases in between. Germline CDR1 is DFQATT and CDR2 is SNEGSKA (reference sequence). The sample was also reused in another study, on human thymus T cells. That source reports: Use of V and J genes seemed skewed within the thymic and blood repertoires.

The sequence was collected from a boy in the first two years of life with a congenital heart defect. The rearrangement joins TRBV20-1 to TRBJ1-4, with a tentative D call TRBD1 (6 bases). The sequenced sample consisted of thymocytes. In DNA form, the CDR3 reads TGCAGTCTTCAGGGGAATGAAAAACTGTTTTTT. Translating it yields CSLQGNEKLFF.